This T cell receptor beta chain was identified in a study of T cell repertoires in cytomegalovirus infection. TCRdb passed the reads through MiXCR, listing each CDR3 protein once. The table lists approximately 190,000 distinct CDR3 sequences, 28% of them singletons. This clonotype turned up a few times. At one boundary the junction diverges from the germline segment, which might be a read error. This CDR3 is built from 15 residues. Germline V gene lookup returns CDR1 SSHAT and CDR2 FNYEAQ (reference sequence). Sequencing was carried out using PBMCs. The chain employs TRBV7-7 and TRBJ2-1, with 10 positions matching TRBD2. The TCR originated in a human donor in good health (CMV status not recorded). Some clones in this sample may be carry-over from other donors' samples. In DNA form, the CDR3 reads TGTGCTAGCAGCTTAGCAGCGGGGGGGCTCAATGAGCAGTTCTTC. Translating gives CASSLAAGGLNEQFF.